The clone carrying this T cell receptor (beta chain) was picked up a small number of times. Its specificity is unknown. The data were obtained in a study of T cells after yellow fever vaccination. Study information: Low-cell-number fractions were prepared with SMART-Seq v4 Ultra Low Input. Study-level findings and limits: Most clones from primary vaccination resurfaced after the booster (around 95% CD4, approximately 87% CD8).

TCRdb used MiXCR to reprocess the 5' RACE reads, holding one entry per CDR3 protein. Altogether about 350,000 distinct CDR3 sequences are present, roughly 10% being singletons, with the ten largest covering around 18%. Germline CDR1 is KGHDR and CDR2 is SFDVKD. J was trimmed by 1 base and V by 4 bases; bases with no gene match: 4. The CDR3 covers 15 residues. This TCR derives from a man younger than 30 who received the YFV17D yellow fever vaccine. This chain uses TRBV24-1 with TRBJ1-1; TRBD1 agrees at 8 bases. Sequencing was performed on PBMCs, taken on the day of the first yellow fever vaccination. The CDR3: CATSDAGQGNTEAFF. CDR3 sequence (DNA): TGTGCCACCAGTGACGCCGGACAGGGGAACACTGAAGCTTTCTTT.